The clone carrying this T cell receptor beta chain was seen at least ten times. The data stem from a study of T cells after yellow fever vaccination. TCRdb re-derived calls from the 5' RACE reads in MiXCR, one entry per CDR3 protein. The table shows roughly 120,000 distinct CDR3 sequences, with 7.2% occurring only once. The sample here was CD4+ T cells sorted from PBMCs, taken 35 to 50 days after the first yellow fever vaccination. This TCR was sampled from a man younger than 30 who received the YFV17D yellow fever vaccine.

CDR3 sequence (DNA): TGTGCCAGCAGCCAAGGTCCACAGACCTACAATGAGCAGTTCTTC. Protein: CASSQGPQTYNEQFF. The rearrangement links TRBV3-1 to TRBJ2-1, with D uncertain. Between the trimmed V and J ends, which lost 1 base and 2 bases, there was a span of 9 bases. Looked up from germline, CDR1 is LGHDT and CDR2 is YNNKEL (reference sequence). CDR3 length: 15 residues.